This T cell receptor beta chain was captured in a study of T cells in Graves' hyperthyroidism and ophthalmopathy. Trimming at V came to 4 bases and at J to 3 bases, leaving 9 bases not matched to a gene. This CDR3 has 18 residues. The germline V gene has CDR1 LNHDA and CDR2 SQIVND (reference sequence). Using RNA transcripts as the source, TCR beta CDR3 regions were amplified. HTBI primers were used for first-round RT-PCR of the TCR CDR3. TCRdb called the multiplex PCR reads again in MiXCR, with one record for every CDR3 protein. The data contain a few hundred thousand distinct CDR3 sequences, roughly 15% of them seen just once; the ten biggest clones take up 25% to 35%. Points from the study as a whole: Most thyroid clonotypes expanded above 0.001 appeared in blood too.

About this clonotype: Its target is unknown.

Sequencing used blood. The sequence came from a woman aged 25-40 years with Graves' ophthalmopathy. This chain uses TRBV19 with TRBJ2-3; TRBD2 matches 14 bases. Here the CDR3 reads CASSTGLAGVGKTDTQYF. The CDR3, as DNA: TGTGCCAGTAGTACGGGACTAGCGGGAGTAGGGAAGACAGATACGCAGTATTTT.